The entry below describes one T cell receptor beta chain. Its antigen is undetermined. This sample is part of a study of blood T cells in healthy people across ages. The study, taken as a whole, reports: The percentage of naive T cells correlated strongly with TCR beta diversity. In long-lived donors, naive CD4+ cell counts and diversity exceeded those of aged donors.

The CDR3 is 15 residues long. V dropped 1 base and J dropped 4 bases, with 14 bases sitting between them. Per germline, CDR1 LNHNV and CDR2 YYDKDF (reference sequence). Primers used in a second PCR of about 7 to 12 cycles were a sample-barcoded 5' primer and a J-beta primer mix. TCRdb re-called the 5' RACE reads with MiXCR, one entry per CDR3 protein. Of around 900,000 distinct CDR3 sequences listed, about 51% are singletons. This receptor was identified in an older woman in good health. This chain links TRBV15 with TRBJ2-7, with D uncertain. Sequencing was carried out using blood. CDR3: CATSRVGSQPYEQYF. CDR3 nucleotide sequence: TGTGCCACCAGCAGAGTGGGGTCCCAACCGTACGAGCAGTACTTC.